These 30 T cell receptor beta chains originate from one sample sequenced in a study of blood T cell repertoires in COVID-19. Libraries were prepared by immunoSEQ multiplex PCR; TCRdb keeps only in-frame clonotypes and omits some of them. The data show about 310,000 clones, around 86% seen once. Sequencing was performed on peripheral blood. These receptors were obtained from a man aged 45-65 years with active or convalescent COVID-19.

The gene calls are TRBV5-1 and TRBJ2-7; 10 bases line up with TRBD2. Germline lookup yields CDR1 SGHRS and CDR2 YFSETQ. V shed 0 bases, J shed 4 bases, and the junction held 7 bases outside the gene matches. The CDR3 length is 16 residues. The CDR3 DNA reads TGCGCCAGCAGCTTGGGTTCTAGCGGGAGTGGGTACGAGCAGTACTTC. Translation gives CASSLGSSGSGYEQYF.

The chain has TRBV28 and TRBJ1-6, with a tentative D call TRBD1 (6 bases). The V end was cut by 4 bases, the J end by 0 bases, with 7 bases between. In germline, CDR1 is MDHEN, CDR2 SYDVKM. There are 15 residues in the CDR3. CDR3 loop: CASSWGRSYNSPLHF. DNA of the CDR3: TGTGCCAGCAGTTGGGGGCGCTCCTATAATTCACCCCTCCACTTT. Variable domain in full (rest from reference TRBV28 and TRBJ1-6): DVKVTQSSRYLVKRTGEKVFLECVQDMDHENMFWYRQDPGLGLRLIYFSYDVKMKEKGDIPEGYSVSREKKERFSLILESASTNQTSMYLCASSWGRSYNSPLHFGNGTRLTVT.

V usage is TRBV7-6 and J usage is TRBJ2-1; 7 bases line up with TRBD2. The CDR3 spans 14 residues. Germline V gives CDR1 SGHVS, CDR2 FNYEAQ. V shed 3 bases, J shed 4 bases, and the junction held 3 bases outside the gene matches. The CDR3 loop reads CASSLASGYNEQFF. DNA of the CDR3: TGTGCCAGCAGCTTGGCTAGCGGTTACAATGAGCAGTTCTTC.

This sequence joins TRBV5-5 and TRBJ2-6; D is perhaps TRBD1 (6 bases). Per the germline V gene, CDR1 is SGHKS and CDR2 is YYEKEE (reference sequence). Deletions cut 0 bases from V and 1 base from J, with 11 bases between. The CDR3 is 17 residues long. CDR3 region: CASSLDRAGSGANVLTF. Here the CDR3 DNA reads TGTGCCAGCAGCTTGGACAGGGCAGGGTCTGGGGCCAACGTCCTGACTTTC.

In this sample, this clone turned up a few times. Other DNA sequences in the same sample also yield this CDR3. This chain uses TRBV5-1 with TRBJ1-1; TRBD1 agrees at 9 bases. CDR3 length equals 14 residues. The germline CDR1 and CDR2 sequences are SGHRS and YFSETQ. V trimming: 5 bases; J trimming: 1 base; junction bases outside the gene matches: 3. The chain's CDR3 is CASSWGQGNTEAFF. In DNA, the CDR3 is TGCGCCAGCAGTTGGGGACAGGGGAACACTGAAGCTTTCTTT.

The J gene is TRBJ2-7, the V gene TRBV30; no reliable D call. The V end was cut by 2 bases, the J end by 0 bases, with 17 bases between. The CDR3 consists of 16 residues. The germline V gene has CDR1 GTSNPN and CDR2 SVGIG (reference sequence). CDR3 bases: TGTGCCTGGAGTCTGCGAGGTAGCTCCCACTCCTACGAGCAGTACTTC. Translation gives CAWSLRGSSHSYEQYF. The variable domain in full, with the rest retrieved from reference TRBV30 and TRBJ2-7, is SQTIHQWPATLVQPVGSPLSLECTVEGTSNPNLYWYRQAAGRGLQLLFYSVGIGQISSEVPQNLSASRPQDRQFILSSKKLLLSDSGFYLCAWSLRGSSHSYEQYFGPGTRLTVT.

V and J are TRBV6-2 or TRBV6-3 and TRBJ2-2, with D possibly matching TRBD2 (6 bases). The germline V gene has CDR1 MNHEY and CDR2 SVGEGT. CDR3 size: 16 residues. Between the trimmed V and J ends, which lost 4 bases and 5 bases, there was a span of 17 bases. The CDR3 spells CASSLLAAHYTGELFF. The CDR3 nucleotides are TGTGCCAGCAGTTTACTAGCCGCCCATTATACCGGGGAGCTGTTTTTT.

The chain combines TRBV27 with TRBJ1-4; D remains unclear. V lost 4 bases to trimming and J lost 13 bases, with 22 bases between them. Per germline, CDR1 MNHEY and CDR2 SMNVEV (reference sequence). CDR3 length equals 15 residues. DNA of the CDR3: TGTGCCAGCAGTTCGTGGAGCCCGAAGGGTGGAGGACTGTTTTTT. Translated: CASSSWSPKGGGLFF.

The V gene is TRBV7-2, the J gene TRBJ2-3; tentatively, D is TRBD1 (6 bases). This CDR3 is built from 17 residues. Germline-derived CDR1 and CDR2 are SGHTA and FQGNSA. V was trimmed by 4 bases and J by 3 bases, leaving 20 bases between them. CDR3 DNA sequence: TGTGCCAGCAGCTCAAGTCAGTACAGGGATGCAACAGATACGCAGTATTTT. Protein: CASSSSQYRDATDTQYF.

The CDR3 here is CASSLTASGGLYEQYF. Here the CDR3 DNA reads TGTGCCAGCAGCCTAACCGCTAGCGGGGGACTCTACGAGCAGTACTTC. This sequence joins TRBV4-2 and TRBJ2-7; 10 bases map to TRBD2. V dropped 4 bases and J dropped 3; count of bases not matched to a gene: 9. This CDR3 has 16 residues. Germline V gene lookup returns CDR1 LGHNA and CDR2 YNFKEQ.

J is TRBJ2-7 and V is TRBV6-4; 7 nucleotides match TRBD2. Germline V gene sequence: CDR1 MRHNA, CDR2 SNTAGT. Trimming at V came to 8 bases and at J to 0 bases, leaving 10 bases not matched to a gene. The CDR3 has 15 amino acids. The CDR3 is CASAPQAGVSYEQYF. CDR3 DNA sequence: TGTGCCAGCGCACCTCAGGCGGGGGTCTCCTACGAGCAGTACTTC.

The sample holds one count of this clone. CDR3 sequence (DNA): TGTGCCAGCAGTTCCCTAGCCCCGAACACCGGGGAGCTGTTTTTT. Translating it yields CASSSLAPNTGELFF. The chain uses TRBV27 and TRBJ2-2; a weak D match, TRBD2 (5 bases). V was trimmed by 4 bases and J by 0 bases, leaving 9 bases between them. Germline V gives CDR1 MNHEY, CDR2 SMNVEV (reference sequence). This CDR3 has 15 residues.

The J gene is TRBJ1-1, the V gene TRBV27; D may be TRBD1 (5 bases). Looked up from germline, CDR1 is MNHEY and CDR2 is SMNVEV (reference sequence). This CDR3 region has 14 residues. Trimming shortened V by 5 bases and J by 1 base, and 11 bases separated the two germline ends. DNA of the CDR3: TGTGCCAGCAGTCTTAGACAGACGAACACTGAAGCTTTCTTT. Translation: CASSLRQTNTEAFF.

This clone was seen only once. V usage is TRBV19 and J usage is TRBJ1-4; D remains unclear. Germline CDR1 LNHDA, CDR2 SQIVND (reference sequence). The CDR3 loop spans 17 amino acids. V was cut by 1 base and J by 0 bases, with 12 bases left in between. CDR3 in DNA: TGTGCCAGTAGTATAGCCCCGATGGCAGCAACTAATGAAAAACTGTTTTTT. The encoded protein is CASSIAPMAATNEKLFF.

This rearrangement joins TRBV11-2 to TRBJ1-3; 7 bases match TRBD1. The V segment lost 3 bases and the J segment 2 bases; nucleotides outside the gene matches: 7. The length of the CDR3 is 16 residues. The germline CDR1 and CDR2 sequences are SGHAT and FQNNGV. The CDR3 DNA sequence: TGTGCCAGCAGCTTCCTACAGACAGGGCCTGGAAACACCATATATTTT. It codes for CASSFLQTGPGNTIYF. The full variable domain, with the rest looked up from reference TRBV11-2 and TRBJ1-3, is EAGVAQSPRYKIIEKRQSVAFWCNPISGHATLYWYQQILGQGPKLLIQFQNNGVVDDSQLPKDRFSAERLKGVDSTLKIQPAKLEDSAVYLCASSFLQTGPGNTIYFGEGSWLTVV.

The chain joins TRBV18 to TRBJ1-3; possible D gene TRBD1, 6 bases. Germline V gives CDR1 KGHSH, CDR2 LQKENI. Between the trimmed V and J ends, which lost 6 bases and 0 bases, there was a span of 12 bases. CDR3 length: 15 amino acids. For the CDR3, the DNA is TGTGCCAGCTCGCAACAGGACAGCTCTGGAAACACCATATATTTT. It is translated as CASSQQDSSGNTIYF. Supplemented by reference TRBV18 and TRBJ1-3, the full variable domain reads NAGVMQNPRHLVRRRGQEARLRCSPMKGHSHVYWYRQLPEEGLKFMVYLQKENIIDESGMPKERFSAEFPKEGPSILRIQQVVRGDSAAYFCASSQQDSSGNTIYFGEGSWLTVV.

The V gene is TRBV6-4, the J gene TRBJ2-1; 8 bases agree with TRBD2. The CDR3 consists of 15 residues. The germline V gene has CDR1 MRHNA and CDR2 SNTAGT. The ends lost 10 bases at V and 7 bases at J; junction bases unmatched: 15. The DNA for the CDR3 is TGTGCCACCGCCGTAGGAGCGGGAGTGGGGAATGAGCAGTTCTTC. Translation: CATAVGAGVGNEQFF.

The gene calls are TRBV19 and TRBJ1-5, with 10 bases that match TRBD1. CDR3 length equals 16 residues. V shed 1 base, J shed 4 bases, and the junction held 4 bases outside the gene matches. Germline values: CDR1 LNHDA, CDR2 SQIVND (reference sequence). The CDR3, as DNA: TGTGCCAGTAGTATAGCCTGGACAGGGGGAAATCAGCCCCAGCATTTT. Protein sequence: CASSIAWTGGNQPQHF. Complete variable domain (other parts from reference TRBV19 and TRBJ1-5): DGGITQSPKYLFRKEGQNVTLSCEQNLNHDAMYWYRQDPGQGLRLIYYSQIVNDFQKGDIAEGYSVSREKKESFPLTVTSAQKNPTAFYLCASSIAWTGGNQPQHFGDGTRLSIL.

The chain is built from TRBV6-1 and TRBJ1-4, with 9 nucleotides matching TRBD1. The CDR3 consists of 14 residues. CDR1 MNHNS and CDR2 SASEGT come from the germline V gene. V trimming: 1 base; J trimming: 13 bases; junction bases outside the gene matches: 7. The CDR3 here is CASSEVGQGVRLFF. CDR3 nucleotides: TGTGCCAGCAGTGAAGTGGGACAGGGCGTACGACTGTTTTTT.

This clone was detected a few times. This sequence joins TRBV2 and TRBJ2-7; 7 bases match TRBD2. This CDR3 region has 15 residues. V lost 8 bases to trimming and J lost 0 bases; unmatched junction nucleotides: 10. Germline loops: CDR1 SNHLY, CDR2 FYNNEI. The chain's CDR3 is CASCQSGVSSYEQYF. Written as DNA, the CDR3 is TGTGCCAGCTGTCAGAGCGGGGTAAGCTCCTACGAGCAGTACTTC.

The chain uses TRBV2 and TRBJ2-7; possible D gene TRBD2, 6 bases. V was shortened by 9 bases and J by 0 bases, with 15 bases between the two germline ends. Germline-derived CDR1 and CDR2 are SNHLY and FYNNEI. This CDR3 contains 14 residues. CDR3 in DNA: TGTGCCAGTCTCCGGGACGGGAGCTCCTACGAGCAGTACTTC. Translated, it gives CASLRDGSSYEQYF. The full variable domain, with the rest looked up from reference TRBV2 and TRBJ2-7, is EPEVTQTPSHQVTQMGQEVILRCVPISNHLYFYWYRQILGQKVEFLVSFYNNEISEKSEIFDDQFSVERPDGSNFTLKIRSTKLEDSAMYFCASLRDGSSYEQYFGPGTRLTVT.

This chain connects TRBV19 to TRBJ1-1; D remains unclear. Germline V CDR1 and CDR2: LNHDA, SQIVND (reference sequence). The CDR3 has 12 amino acids. V gave up 4 bases and J gave up 7 bases, with 10 bases separating them. CDR3 in amino acids: CASSRSRSEAFF. In nucleotides, the CDR3 is TGTGCCAGTAGTAGATCCCGCAGTGAAGCTTTCTTT.

The V call is TRBV28, the J call TRBJ1-1; no clear D gene. The CDR3 extends over 12 amino acids. Trimming left V 6 bases short and J 3 bases short, with 8 bases between. Per the germline V gene, CDR1 is MDHEN and CDR2 is SYDVKM. CDR3 nucleotide sequence: TGTGCCAGCAGGGAGGGAGACACTGAAGCTTTCTTT. This encodes CASREGDTEAFF.

This sequence joins TRBV10-3 and TRBJ1-3, with TRBD1 matching over 9 bases. Trimming cost V 7 bases and J 3 bases; bases outside gene matches: 10. The CDR3 runs to 16 residues. Looked up from germline, CDR1 is ENHRY and CDR2 is SYGVKD. The CDR3 region has the DNA TGTGCCATCACTTCAACAGGGGGCGCAGGTGGAAACACCATATATTTT. Translated: CAITSTGGAGGNTIYF.

V and J are TRBV29-1 and TRBJ1-1; D perhaps matches TRBD1 (5 bases). The V gene lost 3 bases and the J gene lost 4 bases, with 12 bases spanning the gap. Germline CDR1 SQVTM, CDR2 ANQGSEA. This CDR3 has 13 amino acids. The CDR3 DNA is TGCAGCGTTGACCGTTACGGGGGCACTGAAGCTTTCTTT. The encoded protein is CSVDRYGGTEAFF.

The chain carries TRBV28 and TRBJ1-4; possible D gene TRBD1, 5 bases. Germline V lookup: CDR1 MDHEN, CDR2 SYDVKM. CDR3 length: 15 amino acids. Trimming shortened V by 3 bases and J by 2 bases, and 10 bases separated the two germline ends. For the CDR3, the DNA is TGTGCCAGCAGTTTCGGGGGAACCACTAATGAAAAACTGTTTTTT. This encodes CASSFGGTTNEKLFF. The whole variable domain, filled in from reference TRBV28 and TRBJ1-4, reads DVKVTQSSRYLVKRTGEKVFLECVQDMDHENMFWYRQDPGLGLRLIYFSYDVKMKEKGDIPEGYSVSREKKERFSLILESASTNQTSMYLCASSFGGTTNEKLFFGSGTQLSVL.

The chain employs TRBV5-6 and TRBJ2-3; tentatively, D is TRBD1 (6 bases). V was trimmed by 4 bases and J by 3 bases, leaving 15 bases between them. CDR1 is SGHDT and CDR2 is YYEEEE in the germline V gene. The CDR3 runs to 15 residues. The CDR3 loop is CASSPRTAFTDTQYF. DNA for the CDR3: TGTGCCAGCAGCCCTAGGACAGCTTTTACAGATACGCAGTATTTT.

This clone has only a few counts. The chain employs TRBV5-6 and TRBJ2-7; TRBD2 might be the D (6 bases). Germline V CDR1 and CDR2: SGHDT, YYEEEE. The V and J ends lost 0 bases and 5 bases respectively, with 15 bases between them. This CDR3 has 15 amino acids. The CDR3 DNA is TGTGCCAGCAGCTTGGCCGCTCAGGGAGGTAACGAGCAGTACTTC. As protein: CASSLAAQGGNEQYF.

This chain joins TRBV28 and TRBJ1-2; 7 nucleotides line up with TRBD1. The germline CDR1 and CDR2 sequences are MDHEN and SYDVKM. This CDR3 region has 14 residues. V was clipped by 6 bases and J by 3 bases; unmatched bases: 7. The CDR3 nucleotides read TGTGCCAGCAGCCCACCCGGGACAGACTATGGCTACACCTTC. Translating it yields CASSPPGTDYGYTF.

CDR3 sequence: CASSLGPGTNEQFF. CDR3 bases: TGTGCCAGCAGCTTAGGACCGGGTACGAATGAGCAGTTCTTC. V is TRBV7-7 and J is TRBJ2-1, with unresolved D. The CDR3 covers 14 residues. The V end was cut by 1 base, the J end by 7 bases, with 11 bases between. Germline CDR1 and CDR2: SSHAT and FNYEAQ (reference sequence).